The rows below give T cell receptor beta chains drawn from one sample of a study of T cells after posttransplantation cyclophosphamide. Here immunoSEQ multiplex PCR was the method, and the copy in TCRdb shows in-frame clones only, minus some. Recorded here are about 40,000 clones, none singletons. The sequenced material came from PBMCs. Source of these receptors: a man aged 25-45 years in good health and a related stem cell transplant donor. CDR3s include the opening cysteine and the closing phenylalanine or tryptophan. Fields, in order: CDR3 protein, CDR3 DNA, V gene, J gene, D gene, clone size. The D gene is left open where the match is weak. Rows may omit the clone size; those that give it use once, few, many or a size class.

CDR3 protein: CASSLGGAGEQYF; CDR3 DNA: TGTGCCAGCAGCTTAGGGGGGGCGGGCGAGCAGTACTTC; V gene: TRBV13; J gene: TRBJ2-7; D gene: NA; clone size: many
CDR3 protein: CASSPPGGGGNQPQHF; CDR3 DNA: TGTGCCAGCTCACCCCCGGGGGGGGGAGGCAATCAGCCCCAGCATTTT; V gene: TRBV18; J gene: TRBJ1-5; D gene: NA; clone size: NA
CDR3 protein: CASSQLAGVYNEQFF; CDR3 DNA: TGTGCCAGCAGCCAACTAGCGGGGGTTTACAATGAGCAGTTCTTC; V gene: TRBV7-9; J gene: TRBJ2-1; D gene: TRBD2; clone size: many
CDR3 protein: CASSPLDRATYEQYF; CDR3 DNA: TGTGCCAGCTCACCCCTAGACAGGGCAACCTACGAGCAGTACTTC; V gene: TRBV18; J gene: TRBJ2-7; D gene: TRBD1; clone size: many
CDR3 protein: CASTPSTGGPNEQFF; CDR3 DNA: TGTGCCAGCACTCCCTCGACGGGGGGGCCCAATGAGCAGTTCTTC; V gene: TRBV12-3/TRBV12-4; J gene: TRBJ2-1; D gene: TRBD2; clone size: many
CDR3 protein: CASSFRANQPQHF; CDR3 DNA: TGTGCCAGCAGCTTCAGGGCGAATCAGCCCCAGCATTTT; V gene: TRBV7-2; J gene: TRBJ1-5; D gene: NA; clone size: many
CDR3 protein: CASSKRQGVETQYF; CDR3 DNA: TGTGCCAGTAGTAAACGACAGGGGGTAGAGACCCAGTACTTC; V gene: TRBV19; J gene: TRBJ2-5; D gene: TRBD1; clone size: few
CDR3 protein: CASSRQQRNEKLFF; CDR3 DNA: TGTGCCAGCTCCCGACAGCAAAGGAATGAAAAACTGTTTTTT; V gene: TRBV18; J gene: TRBJ1-4; D gene: NA; clone size: many
CDR3 protein: CASSGTSGVDTDTQYF; CDR3 DNA: TGTGCCAGCAGTGGGACTAGCGGGGTGGACACAGATACGCAGTATTTT; V gene: TRBV25-1; J gene: TRBJ2-3; D gene: TRBD2; clone size: few
CDR3 protein: CASTLGLAGASYNEQFF; CDR3 DNA: TGTGCCAGCACCCTAGGACTAGCGGGGGCCTCCTACAATGAGCAGTTCTTC; V gene: TRBV12-3/TRBV12-4; J gene: TRBJ2-1; D gene: TRBD2; clone size: NA
CDR3 protein: CASSHAGGGLADTQYF; CDR3 DNA: TGCGCCAGCAGCCATGCCGGGGGGGGGTTGGCAGATACGCAGTATTTT; V gene: TRBV4-1; J gene: TRBJ2-3; D gene: TRBD2; clone size: few
CDR3 protein: CASSIRRTVNEKLFF; CDR3 DNA: TGTGCCAGTAGTATAAGGAGGACAGTAAATGAAAAACTGTTTTTT; V gene: TRBV19; J gene: TRBJ1-4; D gene: NA; clone size: many
CDR3 protein: CASSLGSGVLETQYF; CDR3 DNA: TGCGCCAGCAGCTTGGGAAGCGGGGTCCTCGAGACCCAGTACTTC; V gene: TRBV5-1; J gene: TRBJ2-5; D gene: TRBD2; clone size: NA
CDR3 protein: CASSLWTGNGEKLFF; CDR3 DNA: TGTGCCAGCAGCCTATGGACAGGGAATGGGGAAAAACTGTTTTTT; V gene: TRBV9; J gene: TRBJ1-4; D gene: TRBD1; clone size: many
CDR3 protein: CASNTLARETQYF; CDR3 DNA: TGTGCCAGCAATACACTAGCGAGGGAGACCCAGTACTTC; V gene: TRBV6-2/TRBV6-3; J gene: TRBJ2-5; D gene: TRBD2; clone size: many
CDR3 protein: CASSPGLPLFSYNEQFF; CDR3 DNA: TGTGCCAGCTCACCAGGACTGCCACTCTTCTCCTACAATGAGCAGTTCTTC; V gene: TRBV18; J gene: TRBJ2-1; D gene: NA; clone size: many
CDR3 protein: CASSYGAGGQPQHF; CDR3 DNA: TGTGCCAGCAGTTACGGGGCAGGGGGTCAGCCCCAGCATTTT; V gene: TRBV6-5; J gene: TRBJ1-5; D gene: TRBD1; clone size: many
CDR3 protein: CASSLAGLQSTDTQYF; CDR3 DNA: TGCGCCAGCAGCTTGGCAGGGCTTCAGAGCACAGATACGCAGTATTTT; V gene: TRBV5-1; J gene: TRBJ2-3; D gene: NA; clone size: many
CDR3 protein: CASSRQVSDQQYF; CDR3 DNA: TGTGCCAGCAGCCGACAGGTTTCGGACCAGCAGTACTTC; V gene: TRBV7-9; J gene: TRBJ2-7; D gene: NA; clone size: few
CDR3 protein: CASSYTTTGMQETQYF; CDR3 DNA: TGTGCCAGCAGTTACACTACGACAGGGATGCAAGAGACCCAGTACTTC; V gene: TRBV6-5; J gene: TRBJ2-5; D gene: TRBD1; clone size: NA
CDR3 protein: CASSLRGVQETQYF; CDR3 DNA: TGTGCCAGCAGCTTGCGGGGAGTCCAAGAGACCCAGTACTTC; V gene: TRBV11-2; J gene: TRBJ2-5; D gene: NA; clone size: NA
CDR3 protein: CASSSTSGGALNEQFF; CDR3 DNA: TGTGCCAGCAGCTCTACTAGCGGGGGGGCTTTAAATGAGCAGTTCTTC; V gene: TRBV12-3/TRBV12-4; J gene: TRBJ2-1; D gene: TRBD2; clone size: few
CDR3 protein: CASSLDGAGGAYEQYF; CDR3 DNA: TGTGCCAGCAGCTTGGATGGGGCGGGGGGAGCCTACGAGCAGTACTTC; V gene: TRBV5-6; J gene: TRBJ2-7; D gene: TRBD2; clone size: many
CDR3 protein: CASSSLEGLSYEQYF; CDR3 DNA: TGTGCCAGTAGTTCCCTCGAGGGGCTCTCCTACGAGCAGTACTTC; V gene: TRBV19; J gene: TRBJ2-7; D gene: NA; clone size: many
CDR3 protein: CASSVQGGGYTF; CDR3 DNA: TGCGCCAGCAGCGTACAGGGTGGTGGCTACACCTTC; V gene: TRBV5-1; J gene: TRBJ1-2; D gene: NA; clone size: few
CDR3 protein: CASGTEGRELFF; CDR3 DNA: TGTGCCTCCGGGACAGAGGGTAGAGAACTGTTTTTT; V gene: TRBV2; J gene: TRBJ1-4; D gene: TRBD1; clone size: many
CDR3 protein: CASSPSGTGDNSPLHF; CDR3 DNA: TGTGCCAGCTCACCCTCCGGGACAGGGGACAATTCACCCCTCCACTTT; V gene: TRBV18; J gene: TRBJ1-6; D gene: TRBD1; clone size: many
CDR3 protein: CASSWGLALGTGELFF; CDR3 DNA: TGTGCCAGCAGTTGGGGACTAGCGCTGGGCACCGGGGAGCTGTTTTTT; V gene: TRBV6-5; J gene: TRBJ2-2; D gene: TRBD2; clone size: NA
CDR3 protein: CASSIHPMGSYEQYF; CDR3 DNA: TGTGCCAGCAGCATCCATCCCATGGGCAGCTACGAGCAGTACTTC; V gene: TRBV11-2; J gene: TRBJ2-7; D gene: NA; clone size: NA
CDR3 protein: CASSLGGTGYHEQFF; CDR3 DNA: TGCGCCAGCAGCTTGGGTGGGACAGGGTACCATGAGCAGTTCTTC; V gene: TRBV5-1; J gene: TRBJ2-1; D gene: TRBD1; clone size: many
CDR3 protein: CASSPSLLSGNTIYF; CDR3 DNA: TGCGCCAGCAGCCCGAGTTTACTTTCTGGAAACACCATATATTTT; V gene: TRBV4-1; J gene: TRBJ1-3; D gene: NA; clone size: many
CDR3 protein: CASSSMPGFQRQIHVYGYTF; CDR3 DNA: TGCGCCAGCAGCTCGATGCCCGGGTTTCAGCGACAGATTCATGTCTATGGCTACACCTTC; V gene: TRBV5-1; J gene: TRBJ1-2; D gene: NA; clone size: few
CDR3 protein: CASSAKQEGTDTQYF; CDR3 DNA: TGTGCCAGCAGTGCTAAGCAGGAGGGCACAGATACGCAGTATTTT; V gene: TRBV6-4; J gene: TRBJ2-3; D gene: NA; clone size: few
CDR3 protein: CASSQAALRQGSGELFF; CDR3 DNA: TGTGCCAGCAGCCAGGCCGCTCTTAGGCAGGGGAGCGGGGAGCTGTTTTTT; V gene: TRBV6-2/TRBV6-3; J gene: TRBJ2-2; D gene: NA; clone size: many
CDR3 protein: CSSSGQGDHNEQFF; CDR3 DNA: TGCAGCTCCTCGGGGCAGGGGGATCACAATGAGCAGTTCTTC; V gene: TRBV29-1; J gene: TRBJ2-1; D gene: TRBD1; clone size: many
CDR3 protein: CASSGGQAYQPQHF; CDR3 DNA: TGTGCCAGCAGTGGGGGACAGGCGTATCAGCCCCAGCATTTT; V gene: TRBV2; J gene: TRBJ1-5; D gene: TRBD1; clone size: many
CDR3 protein: CASIGQRGTDTQYF; CDR3 DNA: TGTGCCAGCATCGGACAGAGGGGCACAGATACGCAGTATTTT; V gene: TRBV2; J gene: TRBJ2-3; D gene: NA; clone size: many
CDR3 protein: CASGLLQGRPYNEQFF; CDR3 DNA: TGTGCTAGTGGTTTGTTACAGGGAAGGCCCTACAATGAGCAGTTCTTC; V gene: TRBV12-5; J gene: TRBJ2-1; D gene: NA; clone size: many
CDR3 protein: CASSPKNSNQPQHF; CDR3 DNA: TGTGCCAGCTCACCCAAAAATAGCAATCAGCCCCAGCATTTT; V gene: TRBV18; J gene: TRBJ1-5; D gene: NA; clone size: few
CDR3 protein: CASSSGQGIWTDTQYF; CDR3 DNA: TGTGCCAGCAGTTCCGGACAGGGTATTTGGACAGATACGCAGTATTTT; V gene: TRBV6-5; J gene: TRBJ2-3; D gene: TRBD1; clone size: many
CDR3 protein: CASSPSRGNTEAFF; CDR3 DNA: TGTGCCAGCTCACCCTCGCGGGGGAACACTGAAGCTTTCTTT; V gene: TRBV18; J gene: TRBJ1-1; D gene: NA; clone size: many
CDR3 protein: CASSLDRATTEAFF; CDR3 DNA: TGCGCCAGCAGCTTGGACAGGGCAACTACTGAAGCTTTCTTT; V gene: TRBV5-1; J gene: TRBJ1-1; D gene: NA; clone size: many
CDR3 protein: CASSLSWTQDYEQYF; CDR3 DNA: TGTGCCAGCAGTTTATCCTGGACACAGGATTACGAGCAGTACTTC; V gene: TRBV27; J gene: TRBJ2-7; D gene: NA; clone size: many
CDR3 protein: CASSLGAGRNTIYF; CDR3 DNA: TGTGCCAGCAGCTTAGGTGCAGGGAGGAACACCATATATTTT; V gene: TRBV7-9; J gene: TRBJ1-3; D gene: NA; clone size: many